This TCR beta chain derives from a study of Tregs in tolerant kidney transplant recipients. Findings and limits, study-wide: Findings come from small patient numbers and require larger validation. This study did not directly address biological reproducibility. Activated donor B cell expansion appeared to reveal the most relevant donor-specific TCRbeta repertoire.

Thawed PBMCs were FACS-sorted into unstimulated CD4+CD25+CD127- regulatory T cells, CD4+CD25- non-regulatory cells, CD4 and CD8 cells. Germline V gene data show CDR1 as SGHRS and CDR2 as YFSETQ. The V and J ends lost 1 base and 4 bases respectively, with 12 bases between them. The CDR3 covers 15 residues. The repertoire was sequenced with immunoSEQ multiplex PCR; TCRdb's copy has only in-frame clones and lacks some. The sample contains 85,000 to 90,000 clones, around 94% of which appear only once. Concerning this clone itself: Its matching antigen is unknown.

The rearrangement joins TRBV5-1 to TRBJ2-1; possibly TRBD1 or TRBD2 for D (6 bases each). Sequencing input: CD8+ T cells from blood. This receptor was taken from a human donor in good health. The CDR3 loop reads CASSLSGALYNEQFF. CDR3 nucleotides: TGCGCCAGCAGCTTGTCGGGGGCGTTATACAATGAGCAGTTCTTC.